This entry concerns a single TCR beta chain. The antigen is not known. The data belong to a study of T cell responses to AZD1222 COVID-19 vaccine. Study findings and constraints: Among those given AZD1222, only 6 or 7 were seropositive at baseline. The donor group comprised mostly white British people and more females; the analysis possibly underestimated clonal diversity.

Only in-frame clones appear in the TCRdb table, and some are missing; sequencing was by immunoSEQ multiplex PCR. This table holds 120,000 or so clones, around 86% found once. This CDR3 has 16 amino acids. From germline, CDR1 is SGHKS and CDR2 YYEKEE (reference sequence). Trimming took 0 bases from V and 0 from J, leaving 13 bases between them. The V call is TRBV5-5, the J call TRBJ2-7; tentative D call: TRBD2 (6 bases). The sequence was obtained from an adult in good health. This specimen was peripheral blood, taken on day 0 of AZD1222 vaccination. CDR3 sequence (DNA): TGTGCCAGCAGCTTGGAGGAGGGGTCCCTCTCCTACGAGCAGTACTTC. Translation: CASSLEEGSLSYEQYF. Filled out from reference TRBV5-5 and TRBJ2-7, the complete variable domain reads DAGVTQSPTHLIKTRGQQVTLRCSPISGHKSVSWYQQVLGQGPQFIFQYYEKEERGRGNFPDRFSARQFPNYSSELNVNALLLGDSALYLCASSLEEGSLSYEQYFGPGTRLTVT.